Following are 6 T cell receptor beta chains from one sample sequenced in a study of blood T cell repertoires in COVID-19. The assay was immunoSEQ multiplex PCR, and TCRdb's table has in-frame clones only and misses some. The sample includes around 55,000 clones, roughly 90% seen only once; the top ten take more than 3%. The material sequenced was peripheral blood. The receptors were sampled from a man aged 35 to 55 with COVID-19, enrolled during active disease.

The chain combines TRBV3-1 (or the pseudogene TRBV3-2) with TRBJ1-1; TRBD1 is a possible D gene (5 bases). CDR3 length: 13 amino acids. V lost 0 bases to trimming and J lost 9 bases, with 11 bases between them. From germline, CDR1 is LGHDT and CDR2 YNNKEL (reference sequence). The CDR3 spells CASSQDRGGKAFF. The CDR3, as DNA: TGTGCCAGCAGCCAAGACCGGGGGGGGAAAGCTTTCTTT.

CDR3 coding DNA: TGTGCCAGCAGTTTACTACAGGGGGCGAGTGAAAAACTGTTTTTT. This sequence encodes CASSLLQGASEKLFF. The chain has TRBV28 and TRBJ1-4, with TRBD1 identical over 9 bases. Trimming took 2 bases from V and 7 from J; bases not matched to a gene: 5. This CDR3 region has 15 residues. CDR1 is MDHEN and CDR2 is SYDVKM in the germline V gene.

The rearrangement joins TRBV14 to TRBJ2-2, with TRBD2 matching 7 bases. CDR1 and CDR2 from the germline V gene are SGHDN and FVKESK. The CDR3 sequence is 16 residues long. V was pared by 4 bases and J by 0 bases, with 5 bases of the junction left unmatched. In DNA form, the CDR3 reads TGTGCCAGCAGCCCGCGGCTAGCGGCGAACACCGGGGAGCTGTTTTTT. Translated, it gives CASSPRLAANTGELFF.

The CDR3 DNA reads TGTGCCAGCGGCTCGTCTTCGACTAATGAAAAACTGTTTTTT. This sequence encodes CASGSSSTNEKLFF. The rearrangement joins TRBV7-9 to TRBJ1-4; D uncertain. From germline, CDR1 is SEHNR and CDR2 FQNEAQ (reference sequence). The CDR3 contains 14 residues. V lost 8 bases and J lost 2, with 12 bases in between. The complete variable domain, with remaining parts taken from reference TRBV7-9 and TRBJ1-4, reads DTGVSQNPRHKITKRGQNVTFRCDPISEHNRLYWYRQTLGQGPEFLTYFQNEAQLEKSRLLSDRFSAERPKGSFSTLEIQRTEQGDSAMYLCASGSSSTNEKLFFGSGTQLSVL.

The J gene is TRBJ2-3, the V gene TRBV4-2, with 13 bases identical to TRBD2. V lost 1 base, J lost 1 base, and 5 bases stayed unmatched. CDR3 length equals 18 residues. CDR1 is LGHNA and CDR2 is YNFKEQ in the germline V gene. CDR3 protein: CASSQGTSGGPRTDTQYF. CDR3 nucleotide sequence: TGTGCCAGCAGCCAAGGGACTAGCGGGGGTCCTCGCACAGATACGCAGTATTTT.

V gene TRBV4-1 combines with J gene TRBJ1-2; the D gene is possibly TRBD1 (5 bases). CDR3 size: 17 residues. The germline V gene has CDR1 MGHRA and CDR2 YSYEKL. Trimming left V 2 bases short and J 6 bases short, with 22 bases between. CDR3 DNA sequence: TGCGCCAGCAGCCAATCTCGGGCCCCCGCAGGGAAGAATGGCTACACCTTC. This translates into CASSQSRAPAGKNGYTF.